This T cell receptor beta chain originates from a study of tumor-infiltrating lymphocytes in primary liver carcinoma. In the study overall: Subjects consisted of male and female patients aged 30 to 69 years.

This CDR3 has 14 amino acids. In addition to blood RNA drawn from unsorted whole blood, germline DNA was extracted. Those patients suffered from chronic HBV infection and were treatment-naive. With around 500 ng total RNA as template and a constant-region primer, TCR beta cDNA was made. A slightly modified ARM-PCR protocol with three nested multiplex PCR rounds produced these TCR beta libraries. The two initial PCR rounds, roughly 11 cycles each, used TRBV1-TRBV30 forward and C-beta reverse primers. TCRdb used MiXCR to reprocess the multiplex PCR reads, holding one entry per CDR3 protein. The sample has hundreds of thousands of distinct CDR3 sequences, around three fifths seen once; the top ten hold about a sixth.

This TCR came from a woman in her twenties or thirties with primary liver carcinoma and hepatitis B virus infection. Sequenced: peripheral blood. The chain links TRBV21-1 to TRBJ1-2; the table's D call, TRBD1, was not checked against the DNA. TRBV21-1 is marked as a pseudogene. CDR3 DNA: TGTGCCAGCAGCAAAGGACAGCCCAACTATGGCTACACCTTC. Protein sequence: CASSKGQPNYGYTF.